This T cell receptor beta chain stems from a study of regulatory T cells in long-lasting Graves disease. Time point here: persistent/refractory GD, antithyroid drugs over 5 years with positive TRAb. Construction of the TCR library relied on RNA isolated from PBMCs. Patients came from an endocrinology department in Xi'an, China. EDTA tubes received nine milliliters of collected peripheral blood. Study findings and constraints: Study was limited to peripheral blood, excluding thyroid tissue. TRBV28, TRBJ1-2 and TRBJ2-5 emerged as the favored segments in persistent disease.

Arm-PCR of CDR3 regions with iRepertoire HTBI primers generated TCR beta libraries. TCRdb reprocessed the multiplex PCR reads with MiXCR, giving one entry per CDR3 protein. The data hold some 420,000 distinct CDR3 sequences, with around a fifth observed a single time. This clonotype appeared many times. Its antigen is unidentified. V dropped 4 bases and J dropped 2; count of bases not matched to a gene: 11. From germline, CDR1 is MNHNS and CDR2 SASEGT. CDR3 length: 18 residues. The origin of this receptor is a female donor with Graves disease. The sample was peripheral blood mononuclear cells (PBMCs), taken when the disease was refractory, from a patient treated with antithyroid drugs. The rearrangement joins TRBV6-1 to TRBJ2-2; 9 bases line up with TRBD1. Written as DNA, the CDR3 is TGTGCCAGCAGTGCTGGACAGGGGCCAACTCTTAACACCGGGGAGCTGTTTTTT. Translation: CASSAGQGPTLNTGELFF.